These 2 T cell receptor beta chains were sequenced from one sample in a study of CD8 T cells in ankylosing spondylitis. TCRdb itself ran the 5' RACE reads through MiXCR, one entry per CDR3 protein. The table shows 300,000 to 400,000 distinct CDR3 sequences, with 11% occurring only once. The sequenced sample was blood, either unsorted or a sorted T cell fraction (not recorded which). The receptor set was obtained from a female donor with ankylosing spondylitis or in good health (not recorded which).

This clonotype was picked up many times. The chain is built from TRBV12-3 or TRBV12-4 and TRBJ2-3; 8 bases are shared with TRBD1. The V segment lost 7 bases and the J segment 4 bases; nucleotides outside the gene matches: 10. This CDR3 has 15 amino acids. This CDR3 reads CASTESRGRSDTQYF. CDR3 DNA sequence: TGTGCCAGCACCGAGTCCAGGGGGCGTTCAGATACGCAGTATTTT.

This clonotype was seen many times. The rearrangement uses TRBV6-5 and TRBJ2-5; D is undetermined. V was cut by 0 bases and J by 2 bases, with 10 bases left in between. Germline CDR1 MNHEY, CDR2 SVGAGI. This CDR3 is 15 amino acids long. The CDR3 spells CASSYSPYGQETQYF. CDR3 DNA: TGTGCCAGCAGTTACTCCCCATACGGGCAAGAGACCCAGTACTTC.